This record concerns one T cell receptor (beta chain) sequence. Its antigen is still unknown. The CDR3 extends 3 residues past the end of the read, so its final part is completed from the germline J gene. These data are taken from a study of Tregs in tolerant kidney transplant recipients (dated by TCRdb to the late 2010s). As for the study more broadly: The transplants used related donors along with nonmyeloablative bone marrow transplantation, and in the human trials mixed chimerism was transient. The study applied TCRbeta sequencing to find donor-specific regulatory T cells before combined kidney and bone marrow transplantation and then followed those same cells after transplant.

This specimen's time point label, per the study, means: blood sample drawn before combined kidney and bone marrow transplant. Thawed PBMCs were FACS-sorted into unstimulated Tregs (CD4+CD25+CD127-), CD4+ non-Tregs (CD4+CD25-), CD4 cells and CD8 cells. The patients were a few recipients of combined kidney and bone marrow transplants from the ITN036ST trial, and samples were available only from these trial subjects. Healthy control blood was processed to PBMCs with a Ficoll density gradient and then cryopreserved, whereas patient PBMCs were collected both before and after transplant. Points the paper makes about the study in general: Expanding Tregs with activated donor B cells appeared to identify the most biologically relevant and donor-specific TCRbeta repertoire. Biological reproducibility was not directly assessed, although technical replication error appeared to be minimal. In tolerant patients, the expansion of donor-specific Tregs was greater than global Treg expansion, suggesting that the expansion was antigen-driven rather than nonspecific. For some patients, the PCR primers changed as time went on, which meant samples from those patients could not be compared with one another at the nucleotide level. Because only a small number of patients were included, the study had limitations, and the results will need to be validated in larger populations as well as under other immunosuppression protocols.

The CDR3 measures 14 amino acids from cysteine to phenylalanine. Shown are 33 bases from within the CDR3, in frame from base 1. Looking up the germline V gene (reference sequence) yields CDR1 LNHDA and CDR2 SQIVND. The germline V and J ends show losses of 6 bases and 7 bases respectively, and no gene match explains 11 bases of the junction. For TCRbeta CDR3 sequencing, genomic DNA was extracted from sorted cells using the QIAGEN DNeasy Blood and Tissue Kit. High-throughput TCRbeta CDR3 sequencing, which included PCR amplification with bias correction and internal controls, was done commercially through immunoSEQ. The authors processed their data as follows. Unique productive TCRbeta sequences were defined by CDR3 nucleotide sequence when primers matched and otherwise by CDR3 amino acid sequence together with Vbeta and Jbeta genes. To correct sorting error, sequences shared between sorted populations at a frequency ratio of 2:1 or less were removed; the rest were assigned to the higher population. Sequences were defined as donor-reactive when expanded at least 5-fold in CFSE-low cells versus unstimulated cells and present at a frequency of at least 0.01% in CFSE-low cells. Jensen-Shannon divergence calculated on the top 100 TCRbeta sequences ranked by frequency was used to measure repertoire divergence. For samples with multiple sequencing runs, sorting error was corrected separately for each run before the runs were pooled. Imported from immuneACCESS, the table was reduced by TCRdb to in-frame sequences with V and J called. These copies leave out some clones; in studies compared against another copy, an unresolved V gene accounts for under half, and the cause of the remainder is not known. D and trimming come from the DNA, and the V and J calls and clone size come from that table. This sample's table contains over 45,000 clones. Roughly 0.85% of the sample rests with the top ten.

The starting material was CD4+ T cells from blood, obtained before the transplant. The sequence was obtained from a human donor who received a combined kidney and bone marrow transplant. The sequence joins TRBV19 to TRBJ2-5; 7 middle bases align to TRBD1. This receptor has the CDR3 CASSVRQGGGTQYF. Incomplete CDR3 DNA: TGTGCCAGTAGCGTCCGACAGGGCGGTGGGACC.